The TCR beta chain described here comes from a study of human T cells and chemical hapten exposure (dated by TCRdb to the early 2020s). About the full investigation: For sensitization, 2% DPC in acetone was applied to a 2 cm by 2 cm area of upper inner arm skin. Blood for TCR sequencing was provided by twenty-nine alopecia patients at one to four time points (pre-sensitization, 2, 6 and 24 weeks). Throughout the approximately 24-week study period, patients were also given weekly therapeutic DPC doses on the scalp. Patch testing was done on the upper back using Finn chambers containing 0.01% DPC, and results were scored after 6 days according to International Contact Dermatitis Research Group standards. The libraries were sequenced as a pool, and the TCR yield per sample differed mostly because of small variations in library volumes within the pool. Alopecia areata with under or over 50% scalp involvement, alopecia totalis and alopecia universalis were represented in the patient cohort, which was mostly female. Blood samples were taken from patients before sensitization (week 0) and at 2, 6 and about 24 weeks after DPC sensitization. Peripheral blood TCR repertoire changes were tracked in vivo in alopecia patients during primary and secondary sensitization to the hapten diphenylcyclopropenone (DPC).

Study-wide findings and limitations: Patch test score correlated positively with the number of PT1 expanded TCRs, reaching significance at thresholds 8, 16 and 32 but not at 4. Expanded TCRs formed significantly more large CDR3 similarity clusters than pre-sensitization or healthy control sets, consistent with antigen-driven responses. DPC sensitization did not change how many TCRs were above 1 in 1000 frequency, and no evidence was found of alterations in global repertoire structure. Repeated subsampling changed both the strength of the expansion versus patch-test correlation and the threshold at which the correlation became significant. Because all patients had alopecia, a presumed autoimmune disease, the immune response of the patients might differ from that of healthy individuals.

Libraries were built with RACE. Reads for this sample came from a NextSeq 500. Library preparation attached unique molecular identifiers to individual cDNA molecules for quantitative, reproducible TCR counting. From each blood RNA sample, both TCR alpha and TCR beta chains were sequenced. In the authors' own workflow: The median number of TCRs per sample was 85,000 to 100,000, ranging from roughly 23,224 to 690,600. The Decombinator software suite was used to annotate V, J and CDR3 in the TCR reads. For the PS versus PT1 abundance plots, all samples were subsampled to the same number of TCRs (28,000). TCRs were defined as expanded if absent before sensitization and observed at least eight times at the 2-week time point. TCRdb reanalyzed the raw reads on its own, using fastp at Q25 for trimming and MiXCR for clone calling, and kept in-frame beta chains. Rows with one shared CDR3 protein collapse into an entry with the most common genes and DNA. TCRdb, not the original authors, processed these V and J calls. This sample holds fewer than 300,000 distinct CDR3 sequences; roughly 7.4% were observed only once. Together, the top ten hold roughly 1.2% of the sample.

Note on this clonotype: This receptor's antigen is unknown. At one of its ends the junction is not consistent with the germline gene, which may arise from a read error.

The meaning of the sample's time point label: pre-sensitization, week 0. Explained via the paper, the treatment or condition label denotes: therapeutic diphenylcyclopropenone sensitization with weekly scalp DPC. At every patch-test visit, the blood draw took place before the patch test was put on. Patients were eligible if aged 18 to 70, diagnosed with alopecia and judged suitable for DPC therapy, and pregnant patients were excluded. Total RNA was isolated from unfractionated whole blood collected in Tempus Blood RNA tubes. The sample was whole blood, taken in connection with sensitization to the hapten diphenylcyclopropenone (DPC). The receptor was derived from a man younger than 35 with alopecia areata. Some clones in this sample may be carry-over from other donors' samples.

The CDR3 has the sequence CASSRQGPYAQYF. The nucleotides read TGTGCCAGCAGCCGACAGGGACCTTACGCGCAGTACTTC. This sequence uses TRBV7-9 and TRBJ2-7; TRBD1 agrees with 7 junctional bases. The CDR3, from cysteine to phenylalanine, totals 13 residues. CDR3 DNA only is kept here, 39 bases in frame from base 1. Taken from the germline V gene (reference sequence), the CDR1 and CDR2 loops are SEHNR and FQNEAQ.